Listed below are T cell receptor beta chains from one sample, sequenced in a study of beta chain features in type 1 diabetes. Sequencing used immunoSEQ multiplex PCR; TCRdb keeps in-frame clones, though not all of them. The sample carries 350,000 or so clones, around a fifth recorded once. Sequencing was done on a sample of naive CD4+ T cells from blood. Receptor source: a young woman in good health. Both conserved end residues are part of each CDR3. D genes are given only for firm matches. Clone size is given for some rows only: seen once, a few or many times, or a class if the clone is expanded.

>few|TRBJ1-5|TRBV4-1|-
CASSQEDRWRNQPQHF
TGCGCCAGCAGCCAAGAGGATCGGTGGAGGAATCAGCCCCAGCATTTT
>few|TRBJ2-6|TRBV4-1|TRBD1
CASSQTGAGANVLTF
TGCGCCAGCAGCCAGACAGGGGCCGGGGCCAACGTCCTGACTTTC
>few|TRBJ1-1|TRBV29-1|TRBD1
CSVNRGLNTEAFF
TGCAGCGTTAACAGGGGCCTTAACACTGAAGCTTTCTTT
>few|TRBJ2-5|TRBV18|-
CASSADQETQYF
TGTGCCAGCTCAGCAGATCAAGAGACCCAGTACTTC
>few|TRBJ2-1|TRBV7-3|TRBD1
CASSLGQGRNEQFF
TGTGCCAGCAGCCTCGGACAGGGTCGCAATGAGCAGTTCTTC
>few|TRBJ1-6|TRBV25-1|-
CASSERGSYNSPLHF
TGTGCCAGCAGTGAAAGGGGCTCCTATAATTCACCCCTCCACTTT
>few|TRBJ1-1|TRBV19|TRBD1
CASSSPTGAGVAFF
TGTGCCAGTAGTTCTCCGACAGGGGCCGGCGTGGCTTTCTTT
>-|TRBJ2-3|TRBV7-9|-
CASSTGGASTDTQYF
TGTGCCAGCAGCACAGGGGGGGCTAGCACAGATACGCAGTATTTT
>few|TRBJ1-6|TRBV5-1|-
CASSSDMSVSPLHF
TGCGCCAGCAGCTCGGACATGTCGGTTTCACCCCTCCACTTT
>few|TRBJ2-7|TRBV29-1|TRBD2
CSVGGTSAYEQYF
TGCAGCGTGGGTGGGACTAGCGCCTACGAGCAGTACTTC
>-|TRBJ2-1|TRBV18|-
CASSPSVNEQFF
TGTGCCAGCTCACCAAGCGTTAATGAGCAGTTCTTC
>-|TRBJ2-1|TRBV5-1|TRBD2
CASSLDIPKRGSEQFF
TGCGCCAGCAGCTTGGATATTCCCAAGCGGGGTAGTGAGCAGTTCTTC
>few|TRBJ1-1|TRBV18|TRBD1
CASSPPGQYLNTEAFF
TGTGCCAGCTCACCGCCGGGACAGTACTTGAACACTGAAGCTTTCTTT
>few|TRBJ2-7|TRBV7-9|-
CASSRRRVGDSYEQYF
TGTGCCAGCAGCAGAAGACGGGTCGGAGATTCCTACGAGCAGTACTTC
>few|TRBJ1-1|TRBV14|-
CASSQTGHSEAFF
TGTGCCAGCAGCCAAACGGGACACAGTGAAGCTTTCTTT
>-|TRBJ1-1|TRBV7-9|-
CASSAQEIPEAFF
TGTGCCAGCAGCGCCCAAGAGATCCCTGAAGCTTTCTTT
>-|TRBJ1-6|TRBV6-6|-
CASGTTGSYNSPLHF
TGTGCCAGCGGAACGACAGGCTCCTATAATTCACCCCTCCACTTT
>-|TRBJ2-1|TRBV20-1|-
CSARLGLEQFF
TGCAGTGCGCGACTAGGTCTTGAGCAGTTCTTC
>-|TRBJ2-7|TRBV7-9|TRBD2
CASSLALGRETQSRYEQYF
TGTGCCAGCAGCTTAGCCCTAGGGCGGGAGACCCAGTCGCGATACGAGCAGTACTTC
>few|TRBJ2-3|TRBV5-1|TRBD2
CASSSGGVTDTQYF
TGCGCCAGCAGTTCCGGGGGGGTCACAGATACGCAGTATTTT
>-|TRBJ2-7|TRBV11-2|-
CASSLPRDSYEQYF
TGTGCCAGCAGCTTACCGCGGGACTCCTACGAGCAGTACTTC
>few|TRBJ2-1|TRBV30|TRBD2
CAWRLAGLNEQFF
TGTGCCTGGAGACTAGCGGGGCTCAATGAGCAGTTCTTC
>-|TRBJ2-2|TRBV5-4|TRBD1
CASRFAGGRTGELFF
TGTGCCAGCAGATTCGCAGGGGGCAGAACCGGGGAGCTGTTTTTT
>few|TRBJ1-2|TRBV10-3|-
CAISEEWEADYGYTF
TGTGCCATCAGTGAGGAATGGGAGGCTGACTATGGCTACACCTTC
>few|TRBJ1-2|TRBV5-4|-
CASSLAVDNYGYTF
TGTGCCAGCAGCTTGGCAGTCGATAACTATGGCTACACCTTC
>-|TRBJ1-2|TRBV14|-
CASSYRANYGYTF
TGTGCCAGCAGCTACAGGGCCAACTATGGCTACACCTTC
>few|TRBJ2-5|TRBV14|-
CASSQTVSVQETQYF
TGTGCCAGCAGCCAGACTGTCTCTGTTCAAGAGACCCAGTACTTC
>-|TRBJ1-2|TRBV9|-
CASSVGAAGNNYGYTF
TGTGCCAGCAGCGTAGGGGCTGCGGGAAATAACTATGGCTACACCTTC
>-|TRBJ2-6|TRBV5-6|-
CASITGFPGANVLTF
TGTGCCAGCATCACAGGGTTCCCTGGGGCCAACGTCCTGACTTTC
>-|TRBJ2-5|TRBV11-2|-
CASSLQGPSGTQYF
TGTGCCAGCAGCTTACAGGGCCCCTCGGGGACCCAGTACTTC
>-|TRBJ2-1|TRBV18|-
CASSRPGGLSYNEQFF
TGTGCCAGCTCACGTCCGGGGGGCCTATCCTACAATGAGCAGTTCTTC
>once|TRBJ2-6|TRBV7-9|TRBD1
CASSLDRGYSGANVLTF
TGTGCCAGCAGCTTGGACAGGGGATACTCTGGGGCCAACGTCCTGACTTTC
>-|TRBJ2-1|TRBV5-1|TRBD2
CASSGAGGSSYNEQFF
TGCGCCAGCAGCGGGGCGGGGGGGTCCTCCTACAATGAGCAGTTCTTC
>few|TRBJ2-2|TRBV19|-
CASQGVDGELFF
TGTGCCAGTCAAGGGGTGGACGGGGAGCTGTTTTTT
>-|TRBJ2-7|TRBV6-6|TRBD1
CASNSRDRDFTKQYF
TGTGCCAGCAATAGCCGGGACAGGGACTTTACGAAGCAGTACTTC
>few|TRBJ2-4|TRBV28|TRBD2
CASSLSGGAGAKNIQYF
TGTGCCAGCAGCCTTAGCGGGGGGGCCGGGGCCAAAAACATTCAGTACTTC
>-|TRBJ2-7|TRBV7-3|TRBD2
CASSPTSESGEQYF
TGTGCCAGCAGCCCTACTAGCGAATCGGGCGAGCAGTACTTC
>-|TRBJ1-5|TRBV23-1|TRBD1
CASGTGGRGGNQPQHF
TGCGCCAGCGGGACAGGGGGAAGGGGGGGCAATCAGCCCCAGCATTTT
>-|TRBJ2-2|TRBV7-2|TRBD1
CASSTDRDRANTGELFF
TGTGCCAGCAGCACCGACCGGGACAGGGCGAACACCGGGGAGCTGTTTTTT
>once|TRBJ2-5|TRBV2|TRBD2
CASSKGSGGYQETQYF
TGTGCCAGCAGTAAGGGTAGCGGGGGGTACCAAGAGACCCAGTACTTC
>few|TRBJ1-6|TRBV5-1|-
CASSYREGNSPLHF
TGCGCCAGCAGCTACAGGGAGGGGAATTCACCCCTCCACTTT
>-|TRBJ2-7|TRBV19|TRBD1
CASSMQGANYEQYF
TGTGCCAGTAGTATGCAGGGGGCGAACTACGAGCAGTACTTC
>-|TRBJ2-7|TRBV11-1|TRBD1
CASSSRTGDEQYF
TGTGCCAGCAGCTCAAGGACAGGGGACGAGCAGTACTTC
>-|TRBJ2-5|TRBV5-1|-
CASSLVPGGTETQYF
TGCGCCAGCAGCTTGGTGCCAGGGGGGACAGAGACCCAGTACTTC
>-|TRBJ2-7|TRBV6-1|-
CASSGTGVEQYF
TGTGCCAGCAGTGGAACAGGTGTTGAGCAGTACTTC
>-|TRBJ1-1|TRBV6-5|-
CASRVDGMNTEAFF
TGTGCCAGCAGAGTGGACGGGATGAACACTGAAGCTTTCTTT
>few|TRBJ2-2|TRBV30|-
CAWSGYSPRTNTGELFF
TGTGCCTGGAGCGGCTACAGTCCCAGGACGAACACCGGGGAGCTGTTTTTT
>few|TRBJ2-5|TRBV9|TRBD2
CASSVGLAGGGTETQYF
TGTGCCAGCAGCGTAGGGCTAGCGGGAGGTGGGACGGAGACCCAGTACTTC